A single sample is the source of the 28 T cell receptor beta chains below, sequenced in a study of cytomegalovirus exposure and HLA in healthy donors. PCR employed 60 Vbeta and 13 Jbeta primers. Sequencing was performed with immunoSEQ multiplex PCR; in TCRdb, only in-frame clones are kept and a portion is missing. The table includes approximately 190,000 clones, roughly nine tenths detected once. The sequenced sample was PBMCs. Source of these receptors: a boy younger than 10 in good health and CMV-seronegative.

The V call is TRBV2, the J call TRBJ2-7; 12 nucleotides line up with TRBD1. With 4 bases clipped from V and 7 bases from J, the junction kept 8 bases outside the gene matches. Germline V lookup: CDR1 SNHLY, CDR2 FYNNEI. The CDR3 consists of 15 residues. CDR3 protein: CASSVLGQGAGEQYF. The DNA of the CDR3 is TGTGCCAGCAGTGTTTTGGGACAGGGGGCAGGGGAGCAGTACTTC.

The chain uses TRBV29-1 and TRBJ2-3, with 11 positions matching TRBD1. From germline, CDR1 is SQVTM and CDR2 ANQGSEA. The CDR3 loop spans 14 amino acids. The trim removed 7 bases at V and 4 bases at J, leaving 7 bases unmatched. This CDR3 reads CSAQGQGAADTQYF. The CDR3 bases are TGCAGCGCCCAAGGACAGGGGGCCGCAGATACGCAGTATTTT.

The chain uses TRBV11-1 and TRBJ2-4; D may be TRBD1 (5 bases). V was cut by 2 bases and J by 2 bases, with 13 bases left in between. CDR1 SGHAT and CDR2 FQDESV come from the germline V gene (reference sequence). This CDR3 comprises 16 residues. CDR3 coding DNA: TGTGCCAGCAGCTTATTGACAGCAGATCCCAAAAACATTCAGTACTTC. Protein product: CASSLLTADPKNIQYF.

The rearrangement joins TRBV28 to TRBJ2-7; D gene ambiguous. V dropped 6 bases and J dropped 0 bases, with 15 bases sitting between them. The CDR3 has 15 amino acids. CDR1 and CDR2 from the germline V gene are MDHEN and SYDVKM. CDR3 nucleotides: TGTGCCAGCAGCAACCTTAACCCTAGCTCCTACGAGCAGTACTTC. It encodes CASSNLNPSSYEQYF.

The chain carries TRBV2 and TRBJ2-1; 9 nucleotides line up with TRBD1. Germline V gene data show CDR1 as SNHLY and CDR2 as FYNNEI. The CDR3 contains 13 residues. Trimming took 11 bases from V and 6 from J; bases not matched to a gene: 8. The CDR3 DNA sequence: TGTGCCGGACGTCGGGACAGGGCCAATGAGCAGTTCTTC. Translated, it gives CAGRRDRANEQFF.

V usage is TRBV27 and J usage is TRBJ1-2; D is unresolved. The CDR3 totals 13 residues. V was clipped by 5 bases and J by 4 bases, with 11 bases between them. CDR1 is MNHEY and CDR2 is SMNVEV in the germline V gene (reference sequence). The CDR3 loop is CASSSQAGYGYTF. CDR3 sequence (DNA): TGTGCCAGCAGTAGTCAGGCGGGCTATGGCTACACCTTC.

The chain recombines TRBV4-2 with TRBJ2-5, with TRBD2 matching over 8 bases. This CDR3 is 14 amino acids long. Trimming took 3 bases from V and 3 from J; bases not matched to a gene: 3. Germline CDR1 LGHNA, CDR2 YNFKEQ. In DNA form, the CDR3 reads TGTGCCAGCAGCCAGGAAGCGGGAGAAGAGACCCAGTACTTC. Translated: CASSQEAGEETQYF.

The DNA of the CDR3 is TGTGCCAGCAGCTTGCTGAGGGACTCCACCTACGAGCAGTACTTC. Translated, it gives CASSLLRDSTYEQYF. The rearrangement joins TRBV5-4 to TRBJ2-7, with D tentatively TRBD2 (6 bases). This CDR3 contains 15 residues. Trimming removed 1 base at V and 2 bases at J, with 13 bases between. The germline V gene has CDR1 SGHNT and CDR2 YYREEE (reference sequence).

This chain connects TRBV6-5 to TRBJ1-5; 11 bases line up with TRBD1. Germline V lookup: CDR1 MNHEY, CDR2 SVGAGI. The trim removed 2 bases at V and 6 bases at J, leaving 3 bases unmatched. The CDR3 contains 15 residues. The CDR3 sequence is CASSYGQGAGQPQHF. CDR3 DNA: TGTGCCAGCAGTTACGGACAGGGGGCGGGTCAGCCCCAGCATTTT.

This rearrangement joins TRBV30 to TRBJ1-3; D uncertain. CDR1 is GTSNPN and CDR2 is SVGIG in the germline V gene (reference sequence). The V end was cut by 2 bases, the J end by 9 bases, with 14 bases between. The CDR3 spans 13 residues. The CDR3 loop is CAWSTRVVATIYF. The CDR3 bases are TGTGCCTGGAGTACTCGGGTCGTGGCCACCATATATTTT.

CDR3 region: CASSPPSGGLSRNEQFF. CDR3 in DNA: TGTGCCAGCAGCCCTCCCAGCGGGGGCCTCTCGCGAAATGAGCAGTTCTTC. The chain carries TRBV7-9 and TRBJ2-1; 8 nucleotides match TRBD2. The CDR3 runs 17 residues. V was clipped by 5 bases and J by 7 bases; unmatched bases: 16. Germline CDR1 and CDR2: SEHNR and FQNEAQ (reference sequence).

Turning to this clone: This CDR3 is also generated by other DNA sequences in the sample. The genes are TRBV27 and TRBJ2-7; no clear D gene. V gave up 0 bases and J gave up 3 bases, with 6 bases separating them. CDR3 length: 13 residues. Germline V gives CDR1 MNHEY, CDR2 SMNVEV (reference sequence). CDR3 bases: TGTGCCAGCAGTTTATCCCCGGGCTACGAGCAGTACTTC. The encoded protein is CASSLSPGYEQYF.

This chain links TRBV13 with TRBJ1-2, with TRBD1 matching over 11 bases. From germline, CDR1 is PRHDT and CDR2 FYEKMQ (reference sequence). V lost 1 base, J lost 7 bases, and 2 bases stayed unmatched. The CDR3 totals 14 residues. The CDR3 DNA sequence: TGTGCCAGCAGCTTAGCCGGACAGGGGGCTGGCTACACCTTC. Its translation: CASSLAGQGAGYTF.

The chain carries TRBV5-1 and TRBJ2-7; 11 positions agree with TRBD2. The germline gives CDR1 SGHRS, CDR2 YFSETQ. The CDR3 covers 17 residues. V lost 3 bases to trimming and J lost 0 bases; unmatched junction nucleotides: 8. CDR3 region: CASSSLAGGASSYEQYF. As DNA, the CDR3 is TGCGCCAGCAGCTCGCTAGCGGGGGGCGCCAGCTCCTACGAGCAGTACTTC.

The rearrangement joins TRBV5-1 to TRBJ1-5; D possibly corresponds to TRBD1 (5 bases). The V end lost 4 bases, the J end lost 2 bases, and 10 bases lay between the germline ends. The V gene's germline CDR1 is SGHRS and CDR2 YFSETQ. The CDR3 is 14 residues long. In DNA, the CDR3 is TGCGCCAGCAGCCAGGGTGAGGGCAATCAGCCCCAGCATTTT. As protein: CASSQGEGNQPQHF. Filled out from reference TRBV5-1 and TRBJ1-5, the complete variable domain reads KAGVTQTPRYLIKTRGQQVTLSCSPISGHRSVSWYQQTPGQGLQFLFEYFSETQRNKGNFPGRFSGRQFSNSRSEMNVSTLELGDSALYLCASSQGEGNQPQHFGDGTRLSIL.

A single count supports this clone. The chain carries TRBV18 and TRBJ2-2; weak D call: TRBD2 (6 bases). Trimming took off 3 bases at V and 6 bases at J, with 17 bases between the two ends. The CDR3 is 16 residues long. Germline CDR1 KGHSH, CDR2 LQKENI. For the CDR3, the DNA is TGTGCCAGCTCACCTCCGGGACTCCGGGATTCCGGGGAGCTGTTTTTT. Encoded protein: CASSPPGLRDSGELFF.

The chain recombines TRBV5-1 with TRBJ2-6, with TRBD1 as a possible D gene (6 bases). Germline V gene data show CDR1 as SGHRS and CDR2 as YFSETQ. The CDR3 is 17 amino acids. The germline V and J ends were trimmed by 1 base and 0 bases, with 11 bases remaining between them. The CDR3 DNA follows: TGCGCCAGCAGCTTGATGCTGGGGGCCTCTGGGGCCAACGTCCTGACTTTC. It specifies CASSLMLGASGANVLTF.

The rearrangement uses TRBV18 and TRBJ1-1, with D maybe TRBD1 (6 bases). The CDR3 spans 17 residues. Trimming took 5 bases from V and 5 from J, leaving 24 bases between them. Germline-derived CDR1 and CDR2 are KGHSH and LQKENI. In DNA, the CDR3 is TGTGCCAGCTCAACAAATCCGACAGGCCCGGTCGGAACTGAAGCTTTCTTT. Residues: CASSTNPTGPVGTEAFF.

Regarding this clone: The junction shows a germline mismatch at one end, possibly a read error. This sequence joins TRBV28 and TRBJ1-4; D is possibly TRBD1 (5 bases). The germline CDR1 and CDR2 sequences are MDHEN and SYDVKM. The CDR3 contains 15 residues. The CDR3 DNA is TGTGCCAGCTCATCCCCCCGGGACGGGCGGGAAAAACCGTTTTTT. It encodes CASSSPRDGREKPFF.

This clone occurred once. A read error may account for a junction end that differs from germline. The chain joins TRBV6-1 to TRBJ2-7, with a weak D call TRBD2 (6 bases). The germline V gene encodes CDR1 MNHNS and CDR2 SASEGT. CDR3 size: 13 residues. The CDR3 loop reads CASSESPDSRGTF. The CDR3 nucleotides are TGTGCCAGCAGTGAAAGCCCAGACAGCCGAGGGACTTTC.

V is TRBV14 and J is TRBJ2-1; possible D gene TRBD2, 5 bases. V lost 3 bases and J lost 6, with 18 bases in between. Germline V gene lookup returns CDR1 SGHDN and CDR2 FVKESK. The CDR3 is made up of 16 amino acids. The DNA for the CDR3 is TGTGCCAGCAGCCATTACTCCGGGAAGCTGGGCAATGAGCAGTTCTTC. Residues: CASSHYSGKLGNEQFF.

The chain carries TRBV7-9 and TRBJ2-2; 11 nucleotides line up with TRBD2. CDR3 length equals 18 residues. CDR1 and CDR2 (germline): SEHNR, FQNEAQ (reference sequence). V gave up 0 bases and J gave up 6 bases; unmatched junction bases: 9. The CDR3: CASSLAVAGGPPPGELFF. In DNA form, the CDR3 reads TGTGCCAGCAGCTTAGCAGTAGCGGGGGGGCCTCCTCCCGGGGAGCTGTTTTTT.

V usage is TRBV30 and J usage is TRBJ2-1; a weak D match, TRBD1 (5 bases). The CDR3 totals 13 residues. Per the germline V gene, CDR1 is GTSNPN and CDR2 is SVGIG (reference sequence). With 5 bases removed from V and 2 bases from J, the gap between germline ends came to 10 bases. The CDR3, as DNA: TGTGCCTGGGAGGCAGGGACCTACAATGAGCAGTTCTTC. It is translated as CAWEAGTYNEQFF.

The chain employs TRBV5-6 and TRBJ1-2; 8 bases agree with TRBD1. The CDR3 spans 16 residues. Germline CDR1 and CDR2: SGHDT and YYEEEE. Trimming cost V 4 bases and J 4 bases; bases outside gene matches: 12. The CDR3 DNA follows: TGTGCCAGCAGCGCCGGACAGGGTCTTTTTAGCTATGGCTACACCTTC. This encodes CASSAGQGLFSYGYTF. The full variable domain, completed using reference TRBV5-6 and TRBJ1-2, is DAGVTQSPTHLIKTRGQQVTLRCSPKSGHDTVSWYQQALGQGPQFIFQYYEEEERQRGNFPDRFSGHQFPNYSSELNVNALLLGDSALYLCASSAGQGLFSYGYTFGSGTRLTVV.

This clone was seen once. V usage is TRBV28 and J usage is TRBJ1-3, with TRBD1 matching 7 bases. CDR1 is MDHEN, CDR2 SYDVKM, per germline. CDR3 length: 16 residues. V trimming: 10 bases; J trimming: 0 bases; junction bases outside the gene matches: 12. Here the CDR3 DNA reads TGTGCCACCTTATCCCCGCACAGGGGCTCTGGAAACACCATATATTTT. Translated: CATLSPHRGSGNTIYF.

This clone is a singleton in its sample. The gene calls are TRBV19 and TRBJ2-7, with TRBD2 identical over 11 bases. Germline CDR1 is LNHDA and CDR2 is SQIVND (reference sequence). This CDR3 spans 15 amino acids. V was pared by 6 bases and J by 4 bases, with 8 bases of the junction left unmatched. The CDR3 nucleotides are TGTGCCAGTAGCGTCCTCGGGACTAGCGGTTACGAGCAGTACTTC. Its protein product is CASSVLGTSGYEQYF.

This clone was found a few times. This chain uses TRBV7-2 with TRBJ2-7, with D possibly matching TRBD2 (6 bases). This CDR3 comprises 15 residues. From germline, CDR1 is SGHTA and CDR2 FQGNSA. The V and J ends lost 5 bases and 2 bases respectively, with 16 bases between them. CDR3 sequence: CASSPREGLTYEQYF. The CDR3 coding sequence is TGTGCCAGCAGCCCCCGAGAGGGACTTACCTACGAGCAGTACTTC.

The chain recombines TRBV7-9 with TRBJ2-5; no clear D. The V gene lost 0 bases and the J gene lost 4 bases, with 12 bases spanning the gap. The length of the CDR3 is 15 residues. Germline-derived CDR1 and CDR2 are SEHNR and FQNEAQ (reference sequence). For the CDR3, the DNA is TGTGCCAGCAGCTTAGCGGGTTCTGGAGCAGAGACCCAGTACTTC. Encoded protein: CASSLAGSGAETQYF.